This is a list of T cell receptor beta chains from one sample in a study of T cells after yellow fever vaccination. TCRdb ran MiXCR on the 5' RACE reads and lists one entry per CDR3 protein. The sample carries hundreds of thousands of distinct CDR3 sequences, about 17% recorded once. Material: PBMCs, obtained about 5 days after the first yellow fever vaccination. The origin of the receptors is a man aged 18 to 29 who received the YFV17D yellow fever vaccine. Both conserved end residues are part of each CDR3. D genes are given only for firm matches. For some rows the clone size is stated as once, few or many, or as a class when expanded; others skip it.

j_gene: TRBJ2-5; abundance: many; v_gene: TRBV9; d_gene: TRBD1; CDR3nt: TGTGCCAGCAGCACCTCACAGGGGGCGCGGGAGACCCAGTACTTC; CDR3aa: CASSTSQGARETQYF
j_gene: TRBJ2-5; abundance: few; v_gene: TRBV4-3; d_gene: -; CDR3nt: TGCGCCAGCAGCCAAACTCCGGGACCAGCTCCAGGGGAGACCCAGTACTTC; CDR3aa: CASSQTPGPAPGETQYF
j_gene: TRBJ2-3; abundance: -; v_gene: TRBV4-2; d_gene: TRBD2; CDR3nt: TGTGCCAGCGGCCCAGCGGGGAGTGGAGATACGCAGTATTTT; CDR3aa: CASGPAGSGDTQYF
j_gene: TRBJ1-1; abundance: many; v_gene: TRBV21-1; d_gene: -; CDR3nt: TGTGCCAGCAGTGAAGTTATGAACACTGAAGCTTTCTTT; CDR3aa: CASSEVMNTEAFF
j_gene: TRBJ2-7; abundance: -; v_gene: TRBV5-6; d_gene: -; CDR3nt: TGTGCCAGCAGCTTTAATGGGGGGATCTACGAGCAGTACTTC; CDR3aa: CASSFNGGIYEQYF
j_gene: TRBJ1-5; abundance: -; v_gene: TRBV19; d_gene: -; CDR3nt: TGTGCCAGTACCCAAGCCCCCCTAGTGGCAGTTTTT; CDR3aa: CASTQAPLVAVF
j_gene: TRBJ2-7; abundance: few; v_gene: TRBV6-2/TRBV6-3; d_gene: TRBD1; CDR3nt: TGTGCCAGCCTCGCGAAGGGACAGGGGATCTCCTACGAGCAGTACTTC; CDR3aa: CASLAKGQGISYEQYF
j_gene: TRBJ1-5; abundance: -; v_gene: TRBV12-3/TRBV12-4; d_gene: -; CDR3nt: TGTGCCAGCAGCGGGCCTTCCTCGTGGCCCCAGCATTTT; CDR3aa: CASSGPSSWPQHF
j_gene: TRBJ2-1; abundance: -; v_gene: TRBV3-1; d_gene: -; CDR3nt: TGTGCCAGCAGCCAAGATCGGGTGGGATCCTACAATGAGCAGTTCTTC; CDR3aa: CASSQDRVGSYNEQFF
j_gene: TRBJ2-7; abundance: few; v_gene: TRBV6-1; d_gene: -; CDR3nt: TGTGCCAGCAGCCCCCCGCCGGCCTACGAGCAGTACTTC; CDR3aa: CASSPPPAYEQYF
j_gene: TRBJ2-6; abundance: -; v_gene: TRBV6-5; d_gene: TRBD1; CDR3nt: TGTGCCAGCAGTTACTTGAACAGGGGGACAGGGGCCAACGTCCTGACTTTC; CDR3aa: CASSYLNRGTGANVLTF
j_gene: TRBJ2-1; abundance: -; v_gene: TRBV6-1; d_gene: -; CDR3nt: TGTGCCAGCAGCCCCCCGGCAGGGAGCAGTGAGCAGTTCTTC; CDR3aa: CASSPPAGSSEQFF
j_gene: TRBJ2-5; abundance: -; v_gene: TRBV5-1; d_gene: -; CDR3nt: TGCGCCAGCAGCCCGTTAGGCTGGGAGACCCAGTACTTC; CDR3aa: CASSPLGWETQYF